This T cell receptor beta chain was identified during a study of blood T cell repertoires in COVID-19. Study overall: T cells, B-cell-depleted T cells, or PBMCs provided the cDNA or gDNA that served as material.

In the original analysis: The authors estimated nucleated cell counts from reference gene primer amplification. Clones were sequenced by immunoSEQ multiplex PCR, and TCRdb holds only the in-frame ones, with some missing. The V and J calls and clone size are taken from that table; D and trimming were inferred from the DNA. The sample consists of 150,000 to 200,000 clones, approximately 80% of them appearing once. Participant age was about 18 to 100 years, and participants resided in roughly 25 US areas. Participants reported their clinical history, and cohort assignment relied on those reports. The V gene's germline CDR1 is MDHEN and CDR2 SYDVKM. The junction had 6 bases not matched to a gene; V was cut back by 2 bases and J by 3 bases. The CDR3 is 15 amino acids.

The gene calls are TRBV28 and TRBJ1-2; TRBD1 matches 7 bases. The source is a man between 50 and 59 years old who had recovered from COVID-19. Sequencing was carried out using PBMCs or T cells enriched from blood (not recorded which). CDR3 in amino acids: CASSLGYGTDYGYTF. In DNA, the CDR3 is TGTGCCAGCAGTTTAGGTTATGGGACAGACTATGGCTACACCTTC.